A selection of T cell receptor beta chains follows, all from one sample in a study of Ad26.COV2.S vaccination and SARS-CoV-2 variants. Clones were sequenced by immunoSEQ multiplex PCR, and TCRdb holds only the in-frame ones, with some missing. The sample consists of some 290,000 clones, over 80% of them appearing once. The specimen comprised peripheral blood, sampled in a trial of Ad26.COV2.S vaccine versus placebo. These receptors were obtained from a person between 18 and 60 years old who received the Ad26.COV2.S COVID-19 vaccine or a placebo. CDR3s include the opening cysteine and the closing phenylalanine or tryptophan. A D gene is named only where the DNA matches it firmly. Only part of the rows carry a size: once, few, many, or a class if the clone is expanded.

cdr3_length	clone_size	v_call	j_call	d_call	cdr3_aa	cdr3_nt
14	.	TRBV5-1	TRBJ1-1	.	CASSLEGDNTEAFF	TGCGCCAGCAGCTTGGAGGGGGATAACACTGAAGCTTTCTTT
12	few	TRBV24-1	TRBJ1-5	.	CATSGSNQPQHF	TGTGCCACCAGTGGGAGCAATCAGCCCCAGCATTTT
12	.	TRBV4-1	TRBJ1-2	.	CASSQEIGGYTF	TGCGCCAGCAGCCAAGAAATCGGTGGCTACACCTTC
15	once	TRBV5-1	TRBJ1-2	.	CASSLGRMNSYGYTF	TGCGCCAGCAGCTTGGGGCGGATGAACTCCTATGGCTACACCTTC
18	.	TRBV5-6	TRBJ1-6	.	CASSLDVGVSSYNSPLHF	TGTGCCAGCAGCTTGGATGTGGGGGTCAGCTCCTATAATTCACCCCTCCACTTT
15	.	TRBV7-9	TRBJ2-3	.	CASSLVTGDTDTQYF	TGTGCCAGCAGCTTAGTTACTGGGGACACAGATACGCAGTATTTT
13	.	TRBV7-2	TRBJ2-7	.	CASSFQRIYEQYF	TGTGCCAGCAGCTTCCAACGGATTTACGAGCAGTACTTC
14	.	TRBV11-3	TRBJ2-1	.	CASSLAGASNEQFF	TGTGCCAGCAGCCTCGCGGGGGCATCCAATGAGCAGTTCTTC
16	.	TRBV7-9	TRBJ2-1	TRBD2	CASSPDAGVSRDEQFF	TGTGCCAGCAGCCCTGACGCGGGGGTCTCCAGGGATGAGCAGTTCTTC
12	.	TRBV5-5	TRBJ2-5	.	CASRDGQETQYF	TGTGCCAGCAGGGACGGCCAAGAGACCCAGTACTTC
14	few	TRBV9	TRBJ1-2	.	CASSVVSGDYGYTF	TGTGCCAGCAGCGTAGTGTCAGGGGACTATGGCTACACCTTC
17	once	TRBV18	TRBJ1-3	TRBD1	CASSRWGTGPSGNTIYF	TGTGCCAGCTCCCGATGGGGGACAGGGCCCTCTGGAAACACCATATATTTT
14	many	TRBV5-1	TRBJ1-4	TRBD1	CASSLDRGSEKLFF	TGCGCCAGCAGCTTGGACAGGGGGTCGGAAAAACTGTTTTTT